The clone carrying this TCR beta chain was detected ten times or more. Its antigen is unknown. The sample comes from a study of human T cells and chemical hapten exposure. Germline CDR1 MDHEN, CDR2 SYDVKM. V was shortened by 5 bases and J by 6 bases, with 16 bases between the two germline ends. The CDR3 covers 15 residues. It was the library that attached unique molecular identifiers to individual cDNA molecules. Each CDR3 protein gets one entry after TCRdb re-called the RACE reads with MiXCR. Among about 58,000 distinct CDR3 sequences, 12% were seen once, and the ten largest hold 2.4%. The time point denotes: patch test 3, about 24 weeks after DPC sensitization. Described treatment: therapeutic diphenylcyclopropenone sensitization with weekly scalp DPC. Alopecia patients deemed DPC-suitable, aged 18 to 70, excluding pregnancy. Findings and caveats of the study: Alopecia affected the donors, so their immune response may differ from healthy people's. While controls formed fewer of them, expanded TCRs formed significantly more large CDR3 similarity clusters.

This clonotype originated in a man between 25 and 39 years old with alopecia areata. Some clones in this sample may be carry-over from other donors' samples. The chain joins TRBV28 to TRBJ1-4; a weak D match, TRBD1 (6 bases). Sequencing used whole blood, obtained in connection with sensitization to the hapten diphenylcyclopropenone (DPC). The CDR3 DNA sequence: TGTGCCAGCAGTCCTTCTGGGGGGCGCGATGAAAAACTGTTTTTT. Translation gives CASSPSGGRDEKLFF.